This T cell receptor beta chain was identified during a study of control samples from healthy donors and cancer patients. Assay: immunoSEQ multiplex PCR; the TCRdb copy retains only in-frame clones and omits some. In the table there are around 140,000 clones, roughly nine tenths of which are singletons. This CDR3 is built from 15 residues. CDR1 is MNHEY and CDR2 is SMNVEV in the germline V gene (reference sequence). V shed 8 bases and J shed 0 bases, with 14 bases lying between them. This TCR was recovered from a man in his forties or fifties with head and neck cancer. The sample comprised PBMCs. This chain joins TRBV27 and TRBJ2-1; D might be TRBD2 (6 bases). This CDR3 reads CASGQGGVSYNEQFF. In nucleotides, the CDR3 is TGTGCCAGCGGCCAGGGAGGCGTCTCCTACAATGAGCAGTTCTTC.